Given below is one TCR beta chain in context. Its antigen has not been determined. No base-level quality is on record; no much larger clone is a single base apart. This sample was taken from a study of blood T cell repertoires in COVID-19 (dated by TCRdb to 2020 to 2021). General notes on the study: The collaborator samples originated in the United States, Italy and Spain and spanned the acute and convalescent phases of COVID-19. HLA class I and class II types, where available, came from metadata supplied by the sample provider rather than from assay-based typing. The dataset comprised deeply sampled blood TCRbeta repertoires from subjects exposed to, actively infected with, or recovered from COVID-19. The repertoires were released in a freely available public database meant as a resource for research on the immune response to SARS-CoV-2. Samples came from the ongoing ImmuneRACE study (first 160 participants) plus 1,254 subjects from 6 global collaborators. Nearly every sample came with metadata listing a de-identified subject ID, COVID-19 status, age in years and sex. The material from the prospective study consisted of cDNA or gDNA derived from T cells, B-cell-depleted T cells, or PBMCs.

Collaborating institutions collected whole blood in K2EDTA tubes following their own protocols. For TCRbeta analysis, collaborators shipped samples in one of three forms: frozen whole blood, isolated PBMCs, or DNA extracted from either of those sample types. TCRbeta CDR3 regions were amplified from genomic DNA by means of the immunoSEQ Assay, a bias-controlled multiplex PCR. On the authors' methods: Within the assay, amplification of reference gene primers was used to estimate how many nucleated cells each sample contained. To quantify the absolute abundance of each unique TCRbeta CDR3 rearrangement, sequence reads were collapsed and filtered. For each sample, productive Simpson clonality was calculated as the square root of Simpson's diversity index across productive rearrangements. In TCRdb, the immuneACCESS table is reduced to in-frame sequences with V and J assigned. These tables do not hold every clone; where another copy was compared, an unresolved V gene accounts for under half, and the others remain unexplained. The DNA was the basis for D and trimming; V, J and clone size are from that table. Present in this sample are approximately 50,000 clones, roughly 82% of which were seen just once. The ten largest clones capture roughly 24% of the sample.

Overall study outcomes, separate from this receptor: Clinical and demographic metadata were provided uncurated, with the amount varying by source and participant.

The germline V gene (reference sequence) provides CDR1 LGHDT and CDR2 YNNKEL. V drops 1 base and J drops 4 bases, leaving 16 bases in between. The CDR3 holds 16 amino acids from the cysteine to the phenylalanine. Solely the CDR3 DNA is kept, with 48 bases framed from the first base. The sample comprised peripheral blood. The chain links TRBV3-1 (or the pseudogene TRBV3-2) with TRBJ2-5; no D gene call is confident. This TCR derives from a woman at least 80 years old with acute or convalescent COVID-19. The DNA sequence follows: TGTGCCAGCAGCCAAGCCCCCGGTCACCCGGGAGAGACCCAGTACTTC. Translated, it gives CASSQAPGHPGETQYF.